Below are 19 T cell receptor beta chains sequenced from a single sample in a study of blood T cell repertoires in COVID-19. The method was immunoSEQ multiplex PCR; TCRdb's version includes in-frame clones alone and lacks a portion of them. The sample yields 150,000 to 200,000 clones, around 80% seen once. Specimen: PBMCs or T cells enriched from blood (not recorded which). All receptors come from a man aged 35 to 55 who had recovered from COVID-19.

This chain uses TRBV3-1 (or the pseudogene TRBV3-2) with TRBJ2-5; D might be TRBD2 (5 bases). With 1 base removed from V and 8 bases from J, the gap between germline ends came to 14 bases. This CDR3 contains 14 residues. From germline, CDR1 is LGHDT and CDR2 YNNKEL (reference sequence). The CDR3 DNA reads TGTGCCAGCAGCCAAGGAGGCGGGCCGGGTACCCAGTACTTC. It is translated as CASSQGGGPGTQYF.

This clone has more than one count but fewer than ten. V and J are TRBV5-4 and TRBJ2-2; maybe TRBD2 (7 bases). Germline CDR1 SGHNT, CDR2 YYREEE (reference sequence). V was pared by 7 bases and J by 5 bases, with 21 bases between. This CDR3 has 16 amino acids. The CDR3 DNA sequence: TGTGCCAGCGGGAATCGGGGGGCGTGGTCAACCGGGGAGCTGTTTTTT. The encoded protein is CASGNRGAWSTGELFF.

The chain combines TRBV24-1 with TRBJ2-5; 7 bases are shared with TRBD1. With 7 bases clipped from V and 0 bases from J, the junction kept 4 bases outside the gene matches. The length of the CDR3 is 14 residues. The germline V gene has CDR1 KGHDR and CDR2 SFDVKD. CDR3 nucleotides: TGTGCCACCAGCTTAGGGACAGACCAAGAGACCCAGTACTTC. Amino acids: CATSLGTDQETQYF.

Many counts were recorded for this clone. The chain combines TRBV2 with TRBJ2-7; perhaps TRBD1 as D (6 bases). This CDR3 has 13 residues. Trimming removed 8 bases from V and 0 bases from J, with 11 bases in between. Germline CDR1 and CDR2: SNHLY and FYNNEI. The CDR3: CASEGVGSYEQYV. DNA for the CDR3: TGTGCCAGCGAGGGGGTTGGCTCCTACGAGCAGTACGTC.

The chain has TRBV19 and TRBJ2-3; TRBD1 agrees at 8 bases. Unmatched junction bases numbered 11, after V lost 5 bases and J lost 4 bases. Germline V gives CDR1 LNHDA, CDR2 SQIVND (reference sequence). CDR3 length: 16 residues. This chain's CDR3 is CASSPLRTGSADTQYF. CDR3 nucleotides: TGTGCCAGTAGTCCACTTAGGACAGGGTCGGCAGATACGCAGTATTTT.

The table lists this clone with a few counts. Relative to the germline gene, one junction end is altered; a read error may explain this. The chain couples TRBV9 to TRBJ1-1; D possibly corresponds to TRBD1 (5 bases). CDR1 and CDR2 (germline): SGDLS, YYNGEE. This CDR3 spans 15 amino acids. CDR3 residues: CASTVGTSLQGEAFF. CDR3 DNA: TGTGCCAGCACCGTAGGAACCAGCCTCCAGGGTGAAGCTTTCTTT.

The rearrangement joins TRBV18 to TRBJ2-3; D gene ambiguous. The germline V and J ends were trimmed by 3 bases and 4 bases, with 8 bases remaining between them. The CDR3 is 13 residues long. Germline CDR1 is KGHSH and CDR2 is LQKENI. The CDR3 sequence: CASSPSVADTQYF. For the CDR3, the DNA is TGTGCCAGCTCACCGTCGGTCGCAGATACGCAGTATTTT. Complete variable domain (other parts from reference TRBV18 and TRBJ2-3): NAGVMQNPRHLVRRRGQEARLRCSPMKGHSHVYWYRQLPEEGLKFMVYLQKENIIDESGMPKERFSAEFPKEGPSILRIQQVVRGDSAAYFCASSPSVADTQYFGPGTRLTVL.

This chain joins TRBV30 and TRBJ1-2; D might be TRBD1 (6 bases). V dropped 2 bases and J dropped 4 bases, with 14 bases sitting between them. Per germline, CDR1 GTSNPN and CDR2 SVGIG (reference sequence). The CDR3 loop spans 14 amino acids. CDR3 in amino acids: CAWSPGQLTYGYTF. The CDR3 bases are TGTGCCTGGAGTCCGGGACAACTCACCTATGGCTACACCTTC.

The table lists this clone with a few counts. CDR3 nucleotide sequence: TGTGCCAGCTCACCCGACAGGACAACTACGGCTTTCTTT. Translation: CASSPDRTTTAFF. The rearrangement joins TRBV18 to TRBJ1-1; D might be TRBD1 (6 bases). Germline-derived CDR1 and CDR2 are KGHSH and LQKENI. Deletions cut 3 bases from V and 11 bases from J, with 16 bases between. The CDR3 spans 13 residues.

This chain joins TRBV9 and TRBJ1-6; TRBD1 aligns across 9 bases. The length of the CDR3 is 15 residues. The germline V gene has CDR1 SGDLS and CDR2 YYNGEE. The ends lost 4 bases at V and 10 bases at J; junction bases unmatched: 9. The CDR3 bases are TGTGCCAGCAGCTCCCAGACAGGGGGTGACTCACCCCTCCACTTT. Its protein product is CASSSQTGGDSPLHF.

This CDR3 is CASSPVTGIIYYGYTF. As DNA, the CDR3 is TGTGCCAGCAGCCCTGTCACAGGGATAATTTACTATGGCTACACCTTC. The chain employs TRBV27 and TRBJ1-2, with D possibly being TRBD1 (6 bases). The CDR3 is 16 amino acids. The germline gives CDR1 MNHEY, CDR2 SMNVEV (reference sequence). V was pared by 6 bases and J by 3 bases, with 20 bases between.

The V call is TRBV9, the J call TRBJ2-1; 9 bases map to TRBD1. This CDR3 comprises 15 residues. Germline-derived CDR1 and CDR2 are SGDLS and YYNGEE. With 3 bases clipped from V and 4 bases from J, the junction kept 5 bases outside the gene matches. Here the CDR3 reads CASSAGQGVYNEQFF. As DNA, the CDR3 is TGTGCCAGCAGCGCGGGACAGGGAGTGTACAATGAGCAGTTCTTC.

In DNA, the CDR3 is TGTGCCAGCAGCTCAGAGGGCGACAGGGAGGCGAGCACTGAAGCTTTCTTT. This gives the protein CASSSEGDREASTEAFF. This rearrangement joins TRBV7-6 to TRBJ1-1; 7 bases align to TRBD1. The germline gives CDR1 SGHVS, CDR2 FNYEAQ. J gave up 4 bases and V 4 bases, and 15 bases lay outside the gene matches. The CDR3 has 17 residues. Drawing the rest from reference TRBV7-6 and TRBJ1-1, the complete variable domain is GAGVSQSPRYKVTKRGQDVALRCDPISGHVSLYWYRQALGQGPEFLTYFNYEAQQDKSGLPNDRFSAERPEGSISTLTIQRTEQRDSAMYRCASSSEGDREASTEAFFGQGTRLTVV.

This chain uses TRBV19 with TRBJ1-5; possible D gene TRBD1, 6 bases. Deletions cut 1 base from V and 0 bases from J, with 10 bases between. This CDR3 has 16 amino acids. Germline values: CDR1 LNHDA, CDR2 SQIVND (reference sequence). CDR3 loop: CASSIGGGYSNQPQHF. The CDR3 DNA follows: TGTGCCAGTAGTATAGGAGGGGGTTATAGCAATCAGCCCCAGCATTTT.

The chain carries TRBV28 and TRBJ1-1; TRBD1 aligns across 8 bases. Germline V gives CDR1 MDHEN, CDR2 SYDVKM. The ends lost 6 bases at V and 0 bases at J; junction bases unmatched: 9. This CDR3 contains 16 residues. CDR3 protein: CASSDRGYRMNTEAFF. The CDR3 DNA follows: TGTGCCAGCAGCGACAGGGGCTATAGAATGAACACTGAAGCTTTCTTT. Full variable domain (rest looked up from reference TRBV28 and TRBJ1-1): DVKVTQSSRYLVKRTGEKVFLECVQDMDHENMFWYRQDPGLGLRLIYFSYDVKMKEKGDIPEGYSVSREKKERFSLILESASTNQTSMYLCASSDRGYRMNTEAFFGQGTRLTVV.

The chain uses TRBV11-3 and TRBJ2-1; 13 bases match TRBD2. From germline, CDR1 is SGHNT and CDR2 YENEEA. Losses at the gene ends were 0 bases for V and 0 bases for J; bases not matched to a gene: 11. The CDR3 loop spans 21 amino acids. Here the CDR3 DNA reads TGTGCCAGCAGCTTAGAAATAGGACTAGCGGGGGATCCCAGCTCCTACAATGAGCAGTTCTTC. Translating it yields CASSLEIGLAGDPSSYNEQFF. The whole variable domain, filled in from reference TRBV11-3 and TRBJ2-1, reads EAGVVQSPRYKIIEKKQPVAFWCNPISGHNTLYWYLQNLGQGPELLIRYENEEAVDDSQLPKDRFSAERLKGVDSTLKIQPAELGDSAVYLCASSLEIGLAGDPSSYNEQFFGPGTRLTVL.

V and J are TRBV3-1 (or the pseudogene TRBV3-2) and TRBJ1-1; TRBD1 might be the D (6 bases). V gave up 0 bases and J gave up 11 bases, with 10 bases separating them. In germline, CDR1 is LGHDT, CDR2 YNNKEL (reference sequence). This CDR3 is 12 amino acids long. This CDR3 is CASSQDYREAFF. The CDR3 DNA follows: TGTGCCAGCAGCCAAGATTACAGGGAGGCTTTCTTT.

This chain connects TRBV19 to TRBJ2-1; 11 positions agree with TRBD2. The CDR3 consists of 18 residues. Germline CDR1 LNHDA, CDR2 SQIVND (reference sequence). V lost 0 bases to trimming and J lost 3 bases; unmatched junction nucleotides: 7. CDR3 sequence: CASSIDASGGKYYNEQFF. In DNA, the CDR3 is TGTGCCAGTAGTATAGATGCTAGCGGGGGGAAATACTACAATGAGCAGTTCTTC.

This clone turned up a few times. The rearrangement uses TRBV6-5 and TRBJ1-2; possibly TRBD1 for D (6 bases). The CDR3 is made up of 14 amino acids. From germline, CDR1 is MNHEY and CDR2 SVGAGI. V lost 6 bases, J lost 5 bases, and 16 bases lay in between. CDR3 sequence (DNA): TGTGCCAGCAGAGTTTCCAGGGGCGGTTATGGCTACACCTTC. Its protein is CASRVSRGGYGYTF.